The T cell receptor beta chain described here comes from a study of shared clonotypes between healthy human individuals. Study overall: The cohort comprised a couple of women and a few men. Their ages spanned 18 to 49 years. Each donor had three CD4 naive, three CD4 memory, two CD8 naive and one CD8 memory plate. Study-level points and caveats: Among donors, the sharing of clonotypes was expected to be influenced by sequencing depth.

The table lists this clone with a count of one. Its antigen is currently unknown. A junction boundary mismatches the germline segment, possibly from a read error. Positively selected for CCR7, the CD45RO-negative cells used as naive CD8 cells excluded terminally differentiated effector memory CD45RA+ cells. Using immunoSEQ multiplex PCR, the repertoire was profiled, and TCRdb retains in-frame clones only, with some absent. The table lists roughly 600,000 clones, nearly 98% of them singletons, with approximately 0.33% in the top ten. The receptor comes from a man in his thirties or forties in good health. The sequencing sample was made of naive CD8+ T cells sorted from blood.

The CDR3 loop reads CASSFSFGELLF. For the CDR3, the DNA is TGCGCCAGCAGCTTCTCTTTCGGGGAGCTGCTTTTT. V usage is TRBV5-1 and J usage is TRBJ2-2, with D perhaps matching TRBD2 (5 bases). Looked up from germline, CDR1 is SGHRS and CDR2 is YFSETQ. This CDR3 region has 12 residues. Full variable domain (missing parts from reference TRBV5-1 and TRBJ2-2): KAGVTQTPRYLIKTRGQQVTLSCSPISGHRSVSWYQQTPGQGLQFLFEYFSETQRNKGNFPGRFSGRQFSNSRSEMNVSTLELGDSALYLCASSFSFGELLFGEGSRLTVL.